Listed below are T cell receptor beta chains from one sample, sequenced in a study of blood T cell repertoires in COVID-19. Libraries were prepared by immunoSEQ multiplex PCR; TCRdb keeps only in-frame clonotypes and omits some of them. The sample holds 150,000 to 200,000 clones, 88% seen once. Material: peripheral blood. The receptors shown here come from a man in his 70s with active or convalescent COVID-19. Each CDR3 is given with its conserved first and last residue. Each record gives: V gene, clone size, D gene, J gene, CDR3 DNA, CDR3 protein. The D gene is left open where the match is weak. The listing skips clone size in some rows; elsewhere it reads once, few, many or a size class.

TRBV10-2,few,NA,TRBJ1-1,TGCGCCAGCACCTCAAGCCTGAACACTGAAGCTTTCTTT,CASTSSLNTEAFF
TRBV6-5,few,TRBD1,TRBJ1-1,TGTGCCAGCAGAGCTCCAGGGGGCGGGACTGAAGCTTTCTTT,CASRAPGGGTEAFF
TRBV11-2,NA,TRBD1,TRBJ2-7,TGTGCCAGCAGCTTAGATAGGGGGACAGGGGTCTACGAGCAGTACTTC,CASSLDRGTGVYEQYF
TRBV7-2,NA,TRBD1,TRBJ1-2,TGTGCCAGCAGCTTTCAATTGGGACAGGGAGGAGGTGGCTACACCTTC,CASSFQLGQGGGGYTF
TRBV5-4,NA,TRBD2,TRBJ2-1,TGTGCCAGCAGCTTGGGGGGGGCTCAGCGGGAGTTGTTCTTC,CASSLGGAQRELFF
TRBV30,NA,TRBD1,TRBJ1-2,TGTGCCTGGAACTACCCAGGGGGTACCTATGGCTACACCTTC,CAWNYPGGTYGYTF
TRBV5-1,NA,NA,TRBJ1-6,TGCGCCAGCAGCACGGTACAGGGCAATAATTCACCCCTCCACTTT,CASSTVQGNNSPLHF
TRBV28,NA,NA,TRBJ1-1,TGTGCCAGCAGTTTATATATCAGGGTTGAAGCTTTCTTT,CASSLYIRVEAFF
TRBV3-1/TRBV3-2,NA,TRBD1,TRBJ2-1,TGTGCCACGTCGAGGACAGGGGTGTCTGAGCAGTTCTTC,CATSRTGVSEQFF
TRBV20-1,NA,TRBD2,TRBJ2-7,TGCAGTGCTAGTGGCGGGGGCTCCTACGAGCAGTACTTC,CSASGGGSYEQYF
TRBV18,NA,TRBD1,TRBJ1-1,TGTGCCAGCTCACCGCAGGGGGGGAACACTGAAGCTTTCTTT,CASSPQGGNTEAFF
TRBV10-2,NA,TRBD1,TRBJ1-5,TGCGCCAGCAGTCCCGGGACAGAAAATCAGCCCCAGCATTTT,CASSPGTENQPQHF
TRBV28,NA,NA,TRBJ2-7,TGTGCCAGCAGTTTACTCCGGACAGCCTACGAGCAGTACTTC,CASSLLRTAYEQYF
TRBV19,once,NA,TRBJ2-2,TGTGCCAGTAGTGCCGGGGGTCCCGGGGAGCTGTTTTTT,CASSAGGPGELFF
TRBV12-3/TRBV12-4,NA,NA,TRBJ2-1,TGTGCCAGCAGTTTTGGGGGGTTTGAGCAGTTCTTC,CASSFGGFEQFF
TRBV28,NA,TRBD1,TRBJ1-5,TGTGCCAGCAGTTTAGGGACAGGGGGGACCAATCAGCCCCAGCATTTT,CASSLGTGGTNQPQHF
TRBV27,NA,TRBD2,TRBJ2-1,TGTGCCAGCAACCTTTTGGGGGGGAGCTCCTACAATGAGCAGTTCTTC,CASNLLGGSSYNEQFF
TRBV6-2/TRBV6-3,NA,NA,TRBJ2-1,TGTGCCAGCAGTAAACTCGGGGGCTACAATGAGCAGTTCTTC,CASSKLGGYNEQFF
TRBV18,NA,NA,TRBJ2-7,TGTGCCAGCTCACGGGTCCAGGGAGGAAAAAACGAGCAGTACTTC,CASSRVQGGKNEQYF
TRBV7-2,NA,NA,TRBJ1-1,TGTGCCAGCTCCCCCCCCGGGTGGAGCACTGAAGCTTTCTTT,CASSPPGWSTEAFF
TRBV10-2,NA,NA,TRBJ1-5,TGCGCCAGCAGTGACAGCCGAGGGGGTCAGCCCCAGCATTTT,CASSDSRGGQPQHF
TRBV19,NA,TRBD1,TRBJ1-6,TGTGCCAGTAAAGGACAGGGGGCTATTTCACCCCTCCACTTT,CASKGQGAISPLHF
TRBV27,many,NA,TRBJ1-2,TGTGCCAGCAGTTTAAGGCAGGGAACGCACTATGGCTACACCTTC,CASSLRQGTHYGYTF
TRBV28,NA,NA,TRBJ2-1,TGTGCCAGCAGTTTCTTCCGCGATGAGCAGTTCTTC,CASSFFRDEQFF
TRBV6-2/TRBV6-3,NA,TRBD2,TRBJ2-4,TGTGCCAGCAGTTCCGGACTAGCGGGGGCCCAAGCCAAAAACATTCAGTACTTC,CASSSGLAGAQAKNIQYF
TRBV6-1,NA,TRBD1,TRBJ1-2,TGTGCCAGCAGTGAAGTAGGGACAGACTATGGCTACACCTTC,CASSEVGTDYGYTF
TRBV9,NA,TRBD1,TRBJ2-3,TGTGCCAGCAGCGTAGAGTCAGGGGGCAGGGGAGATACGCAGTATTTT,CASSVESGGRGDTQYF
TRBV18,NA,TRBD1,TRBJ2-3,TGTGCCAGCTCAAAGGACAGGGGAATCACAGATACGCAGTATTTT,CASSKDRGITDTQYF
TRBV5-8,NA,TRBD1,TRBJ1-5,TGTGCCAGCGGAACCGGGACAGGGGGCCGAGCCCAGCATTTT,CASGTGTGGRAQHF
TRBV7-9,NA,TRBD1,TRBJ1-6,TGTGCCAGCAGCTCGGTACAGGGGAATTCACCCCTCCACTTT,CASSSVQGNSPLHF
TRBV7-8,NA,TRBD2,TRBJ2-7,TGTGCCAGCCAGCCTGGCGGGACTAGGGGCTACGAGCAGTACTTC,CASQPGGTRGYEQYF
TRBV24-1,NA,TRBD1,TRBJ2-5,TGTGCCACCAGTAAGACAGGGTATCAGACCCAGTACTTC,CATSKTGYQTQYF
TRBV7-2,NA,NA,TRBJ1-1,TGTGCCAGCAGCTTGGGGAGGAACACTGAAGCTTTCTTT,CASSLGRNTEAFF
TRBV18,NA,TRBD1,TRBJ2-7,TGTGCCAGCTCACAATCCACAGGGGACTACGAGCAGTACTTC,CASSQSTGDYEQYF
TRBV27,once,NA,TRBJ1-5,TGTGCCAGCATAGCGCGGCAACTGGATCAGCCCCAGCATTTT,CASIARQLDQPQHF
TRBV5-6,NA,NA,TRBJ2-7,TGTGCCAGCAGCTCTCAGGGATACGCCTACGAGCAGTACTTC,CASSSQGYAYEQYF
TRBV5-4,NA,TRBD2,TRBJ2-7,TGTGCCAGCAGCCCCAAAATCGGCGGGAGGTCACCCTACGAGCAGTACTTC,CASSPKIGGRSPYEQYF
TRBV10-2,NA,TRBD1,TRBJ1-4,TGCGCCAGCAGTGGGACAGGGGCTTCCCCTAATGAAAAACTGTTTTTT,CASSGTGASPNEKLFF
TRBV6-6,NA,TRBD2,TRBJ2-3,TGTGCCAGCAGTAATTCAATAGCGGGGTCAGCAGATACGCAGTATTTT,CASSNSIAGSADTQYF
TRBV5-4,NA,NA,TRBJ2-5,TGTGCCAGCAGCTCCGGACATACGGAGACCCAGTACTTC,CASSSGHTETQYF
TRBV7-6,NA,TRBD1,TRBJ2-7,TGTGCCAGCAGCACGGGACAGGGCGAGCAGTACTTC,CASSTGQGEQYF
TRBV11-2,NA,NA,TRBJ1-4,TGTGCCAGCAGCTTAGATCTCCAGGGGTCATCAGTTAATGAAAAACTGTTTTTT,CASSLDLQGSSVNEKLFF
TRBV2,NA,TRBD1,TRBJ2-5,TGTGCCAGCAGGACAGGGGGAGAGACCCAGTACTTC,CASRTGGETQYF
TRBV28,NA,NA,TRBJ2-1,TGTGCCAGCAGTTTAGAGGCAGAGATCTACAATGAGCAGTTCTTC,CASSLEAEIYNEQFF
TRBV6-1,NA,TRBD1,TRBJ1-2,TGTGCCAGCAGTGAAAGACCGGGACAGGGGGTTTATGGCTACACCTTC,CASSERPGQGVYGYTF
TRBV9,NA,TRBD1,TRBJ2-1,TGTGCCAGCAGCGAGTCCGGGACAGGGGCCTACAATGAGCAGTTCTTC,CASSESGTGAYNEQFF
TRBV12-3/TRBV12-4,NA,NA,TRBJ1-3,TGTGCCAGCAGCCTCACCCTAGGAAACACCATATATTTT,CASSLTLGNTIYF
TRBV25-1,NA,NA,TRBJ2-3,TGTGCCAGCCGCAGGACAGAAGTCACAGATACGCAGTATTTT,CASRRTEVTDTQYF
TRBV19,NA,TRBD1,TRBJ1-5,TGTGCCAGTAGCGAGGGGGCTAAGTCTAGCAATCAGCCCCAGCATTTT,CASSEGAKSSNQPQHF
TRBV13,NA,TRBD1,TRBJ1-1,TGTGCCAGCACCTTGACCACCGGGACAGGCTTGGGGAACACTGAAGCTTTCTTT,CASTLTTGTGLGNTEAFF